The sequence of this T cell receptor (beta chain) was determined in a study of cytomegalovirus exposure and HLA in healthy donors. Whole-study findings and limits: HLA-A and HLA-B allele assignments for most subjects were reportedly predicted accurately using TCR beta sequences. Most TCR beta V segments were productive about 87% or about 30% of the time in an earlier analysis.

Turning to this clone: Antigen: not known.

PCR primers comprised 60 Vbeta and 13 Jbeta primers. Only in-frame clones appear in the TCRdb table, and some are missing; sequencing was by immunoSEQ multiplex PCR. Of about 130,000 clones in the sample, around four fifths were seen once. Germline CDR1 reads MNHNS; CDR2 reads SASEGT. CDR3 size: 13 residues. The ends were cut back, 6 bases at V and 4 bases at J, with 12 bases in the middle. The clonotype was recovered from a human donor in good health. The rearrangement links TRBV6-1 to TRBJ1-2; TRBD1 might be the D (6 bases). Sequenced: PBMCs. CDR3 coding DNA: TGTGCCAGCAGGCCGGTACAGGGCTATGGCTACACCTTC. Protein sequence: CASRPVQGYGYTF.